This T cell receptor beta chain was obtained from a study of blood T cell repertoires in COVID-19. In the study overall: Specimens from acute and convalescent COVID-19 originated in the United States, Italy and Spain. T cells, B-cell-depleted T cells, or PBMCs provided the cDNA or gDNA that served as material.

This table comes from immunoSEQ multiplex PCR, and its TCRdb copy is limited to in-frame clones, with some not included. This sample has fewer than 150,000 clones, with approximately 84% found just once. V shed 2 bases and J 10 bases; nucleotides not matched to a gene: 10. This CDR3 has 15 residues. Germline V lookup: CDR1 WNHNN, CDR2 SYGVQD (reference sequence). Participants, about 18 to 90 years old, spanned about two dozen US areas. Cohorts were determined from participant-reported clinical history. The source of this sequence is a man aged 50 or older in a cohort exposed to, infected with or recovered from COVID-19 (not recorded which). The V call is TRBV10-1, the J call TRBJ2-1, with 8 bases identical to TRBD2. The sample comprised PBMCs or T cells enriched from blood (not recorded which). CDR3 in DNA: TGCGCCAGCAGTGAGAGTCGGGGGGGATTCGGGGAGCAGTTCTTC. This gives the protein CASSESRGGFGEQFF.